The 30 T cell receptor beta chains below come from one sample, sequenced in a study of blood T cell repertoires in COVID-19 (dated by TCRdb to about 2020). Library prep was done by the immunoSEQ multiplex PCR assay. TCRdb holds this immuneACCESS table with in-frame rearrangements only. Some clones are missing; in checked studies, unresolved V genes explain under half, and the rest has no known cause. A total of under 75,000 clones appear in this sample, 88% of them only once. Of the sample, roughly 3.9% falls within the top ten clones. What was sequenced was peripheral blood. Receptors originate from a man aged 45 to 65 with active COVID-19.

The V call is TRBV25-1, the J call TRBJ2-1; tentative D call: TRBD1 (6 bases). From germline, CDR1 is MGHDK and CDR2 SYGVNS. The CDR3 sequence is 12 residues long. The V gene lost 5 bases and the J gene lost 5 bases, with 7 bases spanning the gap. Here the CDR3 reads CASSNRDNEQFF. DNA for the CDR3: TGTGCCAGCAGTAACAGGGACAATGAGCAGTTCTTC.

The J gene is TRBJ2-2, the V gene TRBV2, with D perhaps TRBD1 (6 bases). CDR1 and CDR2 (germline): SNHLY, FYNNEI. V was clipped by 4 bases and J by 0 bases, with 6 bases between them. This CDR3 has 14 residues. The CDR3 region is CASSGQANTGELFF. CDR3 DNA: TGTGCCAGCAGTGGACAGGCGAACACCGGGGAGCTGTTTTTT.

The rearrangement links TRBV2 to TRBJ1-1; D is unresolved. Trimming removed 6 bases from V and 2 bases from J, with 16 bases in between. The CDR3 covers 15 residues. In germline, CDR1 is SNHLY, CDR2 FYNNEI. CDR3 residues: CASRPGSIANTEAFF. Here the CDR3 DNA reads TGTGCCAGCAGACCCGGGAGTATCGCAAACACTGAAGCTTTCTTT.

The chain recombines TRBV5-4 with TRBJ1-3, with a tentative D call TRBD1 (6 bases). V gave up 2 bases and J gave up 0 bases, with 12 bases separating them. The CDR3 totals 16 residues. Germline V gene lookup returns CDR1 SGHNT and CDR2 YYREEE (reference sequence). This chain's CDR3 is CASSFGQPLSGNTIYF. The CDR3 nucleotides are TGTGCCAGCAGCTTCGGACAGCCGCTCTCTGGAAACACCATATATTTT.

The chain is built from TRBV6-5 and TRBJ1-1; 7 nucleotides line up with TRBD1. There are 15 residues in the CDR3. Germline trimming cut 6 bases from V and 4 bases from J; bases unmatched to any gene: 11. Germline V lookup: CDR1 MNHEY, CDR2 SVGAGI. The CDR3 region is CASRQRQGLFTEAFF. The CDR3 DNA is TGTGCCAGCAGGCAACGACAGGGTCTTTTCACTGAAGCTTTCTTT.

The chain joins TRBV19 to TRBJ1-4; D not certain. V dropped 11 bases and J dropped 8 bases, with 21 bases sitting between them. Germline V gene lookup returns CDR1 LNHDA and CDR2 SQIVND (reference sequence). The CDR3 is 14 residues long. This CDR3 reads CASNARWSGEKLFF. DNA for the CDR3: TGTGCCTCGAACGCAAGATGGAGTGGAGAAAAACTGTTTTTT.

The chain links TRBV6-6 to TRBJ1-2; D gene uncertain. Deletions cut 7 bases from V and 9 bases from J, with 9 bases between. This CDR3 contains 10 residues. Per germline, CDR1 MNHNY and CDR2 SVGAGI (reference sequence). CDR3 in DNA: TGTGCCAGCATGGCGGGAAGCTACACCTTC. It codes for CASMAGSYTF.

The chain carries TRBV9 and TRBJ2-3; 8 bases are a match to TRBD1. Trimming removed 0 bases from V and 4 bases from J; junction bases left unmatched: 10. This CDR3 spans 17 amino acids. Germline V gene lookup returns CDR1 SGDLS and CDR2 YYNGEE. In nucleotides, the CDR3 is TGTGCCAGCAGCGTAGAAAGAGGCAGGGGGCCCGCAGATACGCAGTATTTT. Protein: CASSVERGRGPADTQYF.

This chain uses TRBV7-6 with TRBJ2-3; 7 bases agree with TRBD1. The germline V gene encodes CDR1 SGHVS and CDR2 FNYEAQ. The CDR3 is 15 residues long. V was clipped by 4 bases and J by 4 bases; unmatched bases: 8. CDR3: CASSSRQGGSDTQYF. The CDR3 nucleotides read TGTGCCAGCAGCTCGAGACAGGGTGGGTCAGATACGCAGTATTTT. Supplemented by reference TRBV7-6 and TRBJ2-3, the full variable domain reads GAGVSQSPRYKVTKRGQDVALRCDPISGHVSLYWYRQALGQGPEFLTYFNYEAQQDKSGLPNDRFSAERPEGSISTLTIQRTEQRDSAMYRCASSSRQGGSDTQYFGPGTRLTVL.

This chain links TRBV10-3 with TRBJ2-4; 8 bases fit TRBD1. V shed 11 bases and J 2 bases; nucleotides not matched to a gene: 8. CDR3 length: 14 amino acids. Germline-derived CDR1 and CDR2 are ENHRY and SYGVKD. The CDR3 DNA reads as TGTGCCTCGACAGCAGGGGGCTCCAAAAACATTCAGTACTTC. The encoded protein is CASTAGGSKNIQYF.

V and J are TRBV18 and TRBJ2-2; tentative D call: TRBD1 (6 bases). V was clipped by 6 bases and J by 2 bases, with 13 bases between them. The V gene's germline CDR1 is KGHSH and CDR2 LQKENI. The length of the CDR3 is 15 residues. DNA for the CDR3: TGTGCCAGCTCCCACGGGACACTAAACACCGGGGAGCTGTTTTTT. Translation: CASSHGTLNTGELFF.

The gene calls are TRBV10-2 and TRBJ1-2; the D is unclear. Germline V gene data show CDR1 as WSHSY and CDR2 as SAAADI. V was pared by 4 bases and J by 4 bases, with 7 bases between. CDR3 length: 12 residues. The CDR3, as DNA: TGCGCCAGCAGTGGAACTAGCTATGGCTACACCTTC. Translation: CASSGTSYGYTF.

V is TRBV14 and J is TRBJ1-2; weak D call: TRBD1 (6 bases). This CDR3 is 16 amino acids long. The germline V gene has CDR1 SGHDN and CDR2 FVKESK. V was trimmed by 4 bases and J by 3 bases, leaving 18 bases between them. The CDR3 DNA is TGTGCCAGCAGCCGTGATTCGAAAGGGGGACACTATGGCTACACCTTC. This codes for CASSRDSKGGHYGYTF.

The V and J genes are TRBV9 and TRBJ2-5; perhaps TRBD1 as D (6 bases). Germline CDR1 is SGDLS and CDR2 is YYNGEE. The germline V and J ends were trimmed by 4 bases and 4 bases, with 11 bases remaining between them. The CDR3 has 13 amino acids. CDR3 sequence (DNA): TGTGCCAGCAGCTATGGACAGTCAGAGACCCAGTACTTC. This sequence encodes CASSYGQSETQYF.

This clone was picked up a small number of times. The chain recombines TRBV6-1 with TRBJ2-7, with unresolved D. The V gene lost 3 bases and the J gene lost 3 bases, with 9 bases spanning the gap. Germline V gene sequence: CDR1 MNHNS, CDR2 SASEGT. CDR3 size: 13 residues. CDR3 amino acids: CASSEGRYYEQYF. CDR3 nucleotides: TGTGCCAGCAGTGAGGGCAGATACTACGAGCAGTACTTC.

V usage is TRBV30 and J usage is TRBJ2-7, with D hard to call. This CDR3 is 14 amino acids long. V shed 2 bases and J shed 2 bases, with 13 bases lying between them. Germline V gives CDR1 GTSNPN, CDR2 SVGIG (reference sequence). The CDR3 DNA is TGTGCCTGGAGTAGGTCCAGTGGGCCCTACGAGCAGTACTTC. Its translation is CAWSRSSGPYEQYF.

The chain joins TRBV7-9 to TRBJ1-5; TRBD1 might be the D (6 bases). Germline-derived CDR1 and CDR2 are SEHNR and FQNEAQ (reference sequence). Trimming took off 1 base at V and 0 bases at J, with 10 bases between the two ends. The CDR3 extends over 16 amino acids. CDR3 in DNA: TGTGCCAGCAGCTTAGGGGGGCAGGATAGCAATCAGCCCCAGCATTTT. This gives the protein CASSLGGQDSNQPQHF. The whole variable domain, filled in from reference TRBV7-9 and TRBJ1-5, reads DTGVSQNPRHKITKRGQNVTFRCDPISEHNRLYWYRQTLGQGPEFLTYFQNEAQLEKSRLLSDRFSAERPKGSFSTLEIQRTEQGDSAMYLCASSLGGQDSNQPQHFGDGTRLSIL.

This chain uses TRBV7-8 with TRBJ1-5; possibly TRBD1 for D (6 bases). Germline assignment: CDR1 SGHVS and CDR2 FQNEAQ. CDR3 length: 15 residues. V lost 4 bases and J lost 4, with 14 bases in between. CDR3 in amino acids: CASSSDRFGNQPQHF. The CDR3 DNA reads as TGTGCCAGCAGCTCCGACAGGTTTGGGAATCAGCCCCAGCATTTT. Filled out from reference TRBV7-8 and TRBJ1-5, the complete variable domain reads GAGVSQSPRYKVAKRGQDVALRCDPISGHVSLFWYQQALGQGPEFLTYFQNEAQLDKSGLPSDRFFAERPEGSVSTLKIQRTQQEDSAVYLCASSSDRFGNQPQHFGDGTRLSIL.

V gene TRBV29-1 combines with J gene TRBJ2-1, with TRBD1 identical over 7 bases. Germline lookup yields CDR1 SQVTM and CDR2 ANQGSEA. This CDR3 region has 16 residues. The J segment lost 0 bases and the V segment lost 0 bases, leaving 5 bases of the junction unmatched. The CDR3 protein is CSVEDPGTASYNEQFF. In DNA, the CDR3 is TGCAGCGTTGAAGACCCAGGGACAGCCTCCTACAATGAGCAGTTCTTC.

The chain couples TRBV4-2 to TRBJ2-5, with 7 bases lining up with TRBD1. V lost 4 bases, J lost 4 bases, and 6 bases stayed unmatched. CDR1 and CDR2 (germline): LGHNA, YNFKEQ. There are 14 residues in the CDR3. CDR3: CASSPLGGGETQYF. CDR3 DNA sequence: TGTGCCAGCAGCCCCCTAGGGGGCGGAGAGACCCAGTACTTC.

The chain uses TRBV6-5 and TRBJ1-5; TRBD1 matches at 7 bases. There are 14 residues in the CDR3. V lost 6 bases, J lost 6 bases, and 8 bases stayed unmatched. CDR1 and CDR2 from the germline V gene are MNHEY and SVGAGI. CDR3 in amino acids: CASSVQGVVQPQHF. CDR3 in DNA: TGTGCCAGCAGCGTTCAGGGGGTAGTTCAGCCCCAGCATTTT.

The genes are TRBV20-1 and TRBJ1-1; 10 bases fit TRBD1. Germline assignment: CDR1 DFQATT and CDR2 SNEGSKA (reference sequence). The CDR3 has 16 amino acids. Losses at the gene ends were 6 bases for V and 11 bases for J; bases not matched to a gene: 21. CDR3 sequence: CSASSPGQGRSGVAFF. DNA for the CDR3: TGCAGTGCAAGTTCTCCGGGACAGGGGAGATCTGGAGTCGCTTTCTTT.

The chain combines TRBV7-2 with TRBJ2-4; 8 bases match TRBD2. Trimming removed 4 bases from V and 0 bases from J; junction bases left unmatched: 11. Per germline, CDR1 SGHTA and CDR2 FQGNSA. The CDR3 loop spans 18 amino acids. CDR3 sequence: CASSSRPRGGLAKNIQYF. The CDR3 coding sequence is TGTGCCAGCAGCTCCCGCCCCCGGGGGGGCCTAGCCAAAAACATTCAGTACTTC.

This sequence joins TRBV6-5 and TRBJ2-4; TRBD2 is a possible D gene (5 bases). The CDR3 extends over 14 amino acids. With 6 bases removed from V and 1 base from J, the gap between germline ends came to 10 bases. In germline, CDR1 is MNHEY, CDR2 SVGAGI. The CDR3 here is CASSRGEAKNIQYF. The CDR3 region has the DNA TGTGCCAGCAGCCGGGGAGAGGCCAAAAACATTCAGTACTTC.

This chain joins TRBV29-1 and TRBJ1-1, with 10 bases identical to TRBD1. CDR1 and CDR2 from the germline V gene are SQVTM and ANQGSEA. V gave up 3 bases and J gave up 10 bases; unmatched junction bases: 5. There are 12 residues in the CDR3. The DNA of the CDR3 is TGCAGCGTTGAGACAGGGGGCCAGGGAGCTTTCTTT. Protein: CSVETGGQGAFF. The full variable domain, completed using reference TRBV29-1 and TRBJ1-1, is SAVISQKPSRDICQRGTSLTIQCQVDSQVTMMFWYRQQPGQSLTLIATANQGSEATYESGFVIDKFPISRPNLTFSTLTVSNMSPEDSSIYLCSVETGGQGAFFGQGTRLTVV.

This chain connects TRBV12-5 to TRBJ2-3, with 7 bases matching TRBD1. The CDR3 contains 14 residues. Germline CDR1 and CDR2: LGHNT and FRNRAP. V dropped 6 bases and J dropped 2; count of bases not matched to a gene: 5. The CDR3, as DNA: TGTGCTAGTGGATCTGGACAGGACACAGATACGCAGTATTTT. Amino acid sequence: CASGSGQDTDTQYF. The full variable domain, with the rest looked up from reference TRBV12-5 and TRBJ2-3, is DARVTQTPRHKVTEMGQEVTMRCQPILGHNTVFWYRQTMMQGLELLAYFRNRAPLDDSGMPKDRFSAEMPDATLATLKIQPSEPRDSAVYFCASGSGQDTDTQYFGPGTRLTVL.

This clone was detected only a few times. The rearrangement uses TRBV5-1 and TRBJ2-1; TRBD2 agrees at 12 bases. The CDR3 runs to 15 residues. Losses at the gene ends were 4 bases for V and 4 bases for J; bases not matched to a gene: 3. CDR1 and CDR2 from the germline V gene are SGHRS and YFSETQ. The CDR3 DNA sequence: TGCGCCAGCAGCCGACTAGCGGGGGAGTACAATGAGCAGTTCTTC. It is translated as CASSRLAGEYNEQFF.

The chain links TRBV6-5 to TRBJ2-3; D might be TRBD1 (6 bases). With 6 bases removed from V and 5 bases from J, the gap between germline ends came to 12 bases. The length of the CDR3 is 13 residues. CDR1 is MNHEY, CDR2 SVGAGI, per germline. DNA of the CDR3: TGTGCCAGCAGCTACAGGGCGGGAGATACGCAGTATTTT. Its protein product is CASSYRAGDTQYF.

This sequence joins TRBV12-3 or TRBV12-4 and TRBJ1-1; D is undetermined. This CDR3 is built from 13 residues. Trimming cost V 10 bases and J 0 bases, with 12 bases left between them. The CDR3 nucleotides read TGTGCCACAAAGCGGGATATGAACACTGAAGCTTTCTTT. Translated, it gives CATKRDMNTEAFF.

The gene calls are TRBV19 and TRBJ2-1; D may be TRBD2 (7 bases). Trimming cost V 2 bases and J 3 bases, with 14 bases left between them. Germline CDR1 is LNHDA and CDR2 is SQIVND (reference sequence). This CDR3 comprises 16 residues. For the CDR3, the DNA is TGTGCCAGTAGTATAAGGGGGGGAGCCCTCTACAATGAGCAGTTCTTC. This codes for CASSIRGGALYNEQFF.